This T cell receptor beta chain is drawn from a study of blood T cell repertoires in COVID-19. Germline V gene sequence: CDR1 LNHDA, CDR2 SQIVND (reference sequence). The V and J ends lost 3 bases and 8 bases, in that order; junction bases with no gene match: 11. There are 15 residues in the CDR3. Only in-frame clones appear in the TCRdb table, and some are missing; sequencing was by immunoSEQ multiplex PCR. The table records approximately 400,000 clones, 87% of them present only once. The chain combines TRBV19 with TRBJ1-2, with 8 bases identical to TRBD1. The sequencing input was PBMCs or T cells enriched from blood (not recorded which). The TCR comes from a man aged 25-45 years who had recovered from COVID-19. The CDR3 loop is CASSIGQGRVKGYTF. Here the CDR3 DNA reads TGTGCCAGTAGTATTGGACAGGGTCGGGTAAAAGGCTACACCTTC.